This passage covers 26 T cell receptor beta chains from one sample sequenced in a study of blood T cells in healthy people across ages. Primers used in a second PCR of about 7 to 12 cycles were a sample-barcoded 5' primer and a J-beta primer mix. TCRdb redid the calling of the 5' RACE reads with MiXCR, one entry per CDR3 protein. The table lists around 700,000 distinct CDR3 sequences, approximately 25% of them singletons. These same data were also listed under a study on T cells of mothers and their children.

Sequenced input: blood. All receptors come from a boy between 10 and 17 years old in good health.

This clonotype was seen a handful of times. The chain uses TRBV29-1 and TRBJ1-1; D uncertain. The germline gives CDR1 SQVTM, CDR2 ANQGSEA. V was trimmed by 5 bases and J by 6 bases, leaving 7 bases between them. The length of the CDR3 is 10 residues. Here the CDR3 DNA reads TGCAGCGTTTTTGATGCTGAAGCTTTCTTT. Protein product: CSVFDAEAFF.

The rearrangement uses TRBV9 and TRBJ2-6; D is unclear. The CDR3 spans 17 residues. CDR1 SGDLS and CDR2 YYNGEE come from the germline V gene. Trimming pared 1 base from V and 0 bases from J, leaving 11 bases between. CDR3 sequence (DNA): TGTGCCAGCAGCGTAAGCCGAACCCGCTCTGGGGCCAACGTCCTGACTTTC. Translation gives CASSVSRTRSGANVLTF.

This clonotype was counted a few times. The CDR3, as DNA: TGTGCCAGCAGCTTAGTGGCGCAGGACAATGAGCAGTTCTTC. It translates to CASSLVAQDNEQFF. This chain links TRBV7-8 with TRBJ2-1; D gene unclear. Germline values: CDR1 SGHVS, CDR2 FQNEAQ. V lost 1 base, J lost 5 bases, and 9 bases lay in between. CDR3 size: 14 residues.

This rearrangement joins TRBV7-2 to TRBJ2-1; D uncertain. Germline V CDR1 and CDR2: SGHTA, FQGNSA. This CDR3 is built from 14 residues. V lost 7 bases, J lost 1 base, and 11 bases lay in between. CDR3 bases: TGTGCCAGCAAGGTGGATCCATCCTACAATGAGCAGTTCTTC. Protein product: CASKVDPSYNEQFF.

This clonotype came up a few times. This chain uses TRBV11-2 with TRBJ2-2, with 7 bases aligning to TRBD1. J gave up 3 bases and V 0 bases, and 10 bases lay outside the gene matches. Germline V gene data show CDR1 as SGHAT and CDR2 as FQNNGV. This CDR3 comprises 18 residues. The CDR3 DNA is TGTGCCAGCAGCTTAGATATCTTACAGGGGATGGACACCGGGGAGCTGTTTTTT. Translating gives CASSLDILQGMDTGELFF. The full variable domain, its missing parts supplied by reference TRBV11-2 and TRBJ2-2, is EAGVAQSPRYKIIEKRQSVAFWCNPISGHATLYWYQQILGQGPKLLIQFQNNGVVDDSQLPKDRFSAERLKGVDSTLKIQPAKLEDSAVYLCASSLDILQGMDTGELFFGEGSRLTVL.

This clonotype was detected only a few times. The chain is built from TRBV7-3 and TRBJ2-5; D possibly uses TRBD1 or TRBD2 (5 bases each). This CDR3 spans 14 amino acids. V shed 2 bases and J shed 5 bases, with 12 bases lying between them. Germline V gene data show CDR1 as SGHTA and CDR2 as FQGTGA. CDR3 amino acids: CASSLSGDGETQYF. CDR3 DNA sequence: TGTGCCAGCAGCTTATCCGGGGACGGGGAGACCCAGTACTTC.

The chain recombines TRBV11-3 with TRBJ1-6; D not resolved. V dropped 5 bases and J dropped 7 bases, with 9 bases sitting between them. This CDR3 has 13 residues. Per germline, CDR1 SGHNT and CDR2 YENEEA. CDR3 residues: CASSPEPNSPLHF. The CDR3 DNA follows: TGTGCCAGCAGCCCTGAACCAAATTCACCCCTCCACTTT.

The chain links TRBV7-9 to TRBJ2-5, with 7 positions matching TRBD1. The closer fit of TRBJ2-7 to the DNA end suggests the J call may be wrong. This CDR3 has 15 residues. Per germline, CDR1 SEHNR and CDR2 FQNEAQ (reference sequence). CDR3 in DNA: TGTGCCAGCAGCCTCTCCTTTGGGACAGACTACGAGCAGTACTTC. Its protein product is CASSLSFGTDYEQYF.

This clonotype was recorded a few times. The chain has TRBV12-3 or TRBV12-4 and TRBJ1-4; 8 nucleotides agree with TRBD1. CDR3 length equals 14 residues. After removal of 4 bases from V and 7 bases from J, the junction contained 5 bases not matched to a gene. CDR3 loop: CASSSSGTGEKLFF. In DNA, the CDR3 is TGTGCCAGCAGTTCGTCCGGGACAGGTGAAAAACTGTTTTTT.

Details on this clonotype: Germline is not matched at one junction end, which may reflect a read error. The chain has TRBV7-7 and TRBJ2-5; no definite D call. CDR3 length: 15 amino acids. CDR1 and CDR2 from the germline V gene are SSHAT and FNYEAQ (reference sequence). CDR3 nucleotides: TGTGCTAGCAGCTTAAACCCCCGGTACGAAGAGACCCAGTACTTC. It encodes CASSLNPRYEETQYF.

This clonotype was recorded a few times. V usage is TRBV29-1 and J usage is TRBJ2-7, with TRBD1 matching 10 bases. CDR1 and CDR2 (germline): SQVTM, ANQGSEA. The CDR3 is made up of 14 amino acids. The V and J ends lost 1 base and 7 bases, in that order; junction bases with no gene match: 7. CDR3 DNA sequence: TGCAGCGTTGAAGCCCCTGACAGGGGGCATGAGCAGTACTTC. It encodes CSVEAPDRGHEQYF.

This clonotype was seen a handful of times. V gene TRBV14 combines with J gene TRBJ1-2, with unresolved D. The CDR3 consists of 14 residues. Trimming stripped 0 bases from V and 4 bases from J, with 9 bases between. Germline CDR1 reads SGHDN; CDR2 reads FVKESK. The CDR3 region is CASSQDSGFYGYTF. The CDR3 DNA follows: TGTGCCAGCAGCCAAGATTCGGGGTTCTATGGCTACACCTTC. The full variable domain, its missing parts supplied by reference TRBV14 and TRBJ1-2, is EAGVTQFPSHSVIEKGQTVTLRCDPISGHDNLYWYRRVMGKEIKFLLHFVKESKQDESGMPNNRFLAERTGGTYSTLKVQPAELEDSGVYFCASSQDSGFYGYTFGSGTRLTVV.

V is TRBV7-3 and J is TRBJ2-1; 13 bases align to TRBD2. V lost 4 bases and J lost 0; bases outside the gene matches: 6. The CDR3 has 18 amino acids. CDR1 is SGHTA and CDR2 is FQGTGA in the germline V gene. The CDR3 DNA is TGTGCCAGCAGCTCGGGACTAGCGGGGCCGAGCTCCTACAATGAGCAGTTCTTC. It encodes CASSSGLAGPSSYNEQFF.

There are a few counts of this clonotype. The V and J genes are TRBV19 and TRBJ2-2; 9 bases are shared with TRBD1. The CDR3 runs to 15 residues. Germline CDR1 is LNHDA and CDR2 is SQIVND (reference sequence). V trimming: 5 bases; J trimming: 4 bases; junction bases outside the gene matches: 5. The CDR3 nucleotides are TGTGCCAGTAGTGTGGGACAGGGCGGCACCGGGGAGCTGTTTTTT. Translated: CASSVGQGGTGELFF.

This clonotype has only one observation. V and J are TRBV28 and TRBJ2-1; D gene unclear. The assigned J gene may be wrong: the sequence end matches TRBJ2-7 better. CDR3 length equals 14 residues. The V gene's germline CDR1 is MDHEN and CDR2 SYDVKM. The CDR3, as DNA: TGTGCCAGCAGTTCCCCCTCGGAGTCCTACGAGCAGTACTTC. This translates into CASSSPSESYEQYF.

The chain joins TRBV7-6 to TRBJ1-4; TRBD1 agrees at 10 bases. This CDR3 contains 16 residues. Trimming at V came to 5 bases and at J to 2 bases, leaving 5 bases not matched to a gene. Germline lookup yields CDR1 SGHVS and CDR2 FNYEAQ. The CDR3 DNA follows: TGTGCCAGCAGCCCGACAGGGGGCGCGACTAATGAAAAACTGTTTTTT. The encoded protein is CASSPTGGATNEKLFF.

The chain recombines TRBV7-6 with TRBJ2-7; TRBD1 agrees at 12 bases. This CDR3 spans 15 amino acids. Germline V gene sequence: CDR1 SGHVS, CDR2 FNYEAQ. Losses at the gene ends were 4 bases for V and 6 bases for J; bases not matched to a gene: 7. The CDR3 DNA reads TGTGCCAGCAGCTCTCCGGGACAGGGGGCCACCGAGCAGTACTTC. Translating gives CASSSPGQGATEQYF.

The chain uses TRBV6-2 or TRBV6-3 and TRBJ2-1, with a possible D match to TRBD1 (5 bases). Trimming cost V 7 bases and J 7 bases, with 11 bases left between them. Germline CDR1 is MNHEY and CDR2 is SVGEGT. This CDR3 is built from 12 residues. CDR3 residues: CASNEAGNEQFF. CDR3 in DNA: TGTGCCAGCAACGAAGCAGGGAATGAGCAGTTCTTC.

This clonotype was observed many times. The chain is built from TRBV12-5 and TRBJ2-1; tentative D call: TRBD2 (6 bases). The CDR3 is 16 amino acids. Trimming shortened V by 0 bases and J by 4 bases, and 13 bases separated the two germline ends. From germline, CDR1 is LGHNT and CDR2 FRNRAP. The CDR3 loop reads CASGLVRRRGYNEQFF. Here the CDR3 DNA reads TGTGCTAGTGGTTTGGTAAGGAGGAGGGGATACAATGAGCAGTTCTTC.

This chain connects TRBV6-2 or TRBV6-3 to TRBJ2-3, with 9 positions matching TRBD2. The germline gives CDR1 MNHEY, CDR2 SVGEGT. With 6 bases clipped from V and 2 bases from J, the junction kept 6 bases outside the gene matches. The CDR3 is 15 residues long. This CDR3 is CASSPRGGDTDTQYF. The DNA of the CDR3 is TGTGCCAGCAGCCCCCGCGGGGGGGACACAGATACGCAGTATTTT.

A word on this clonotype: The junction does not match germline at one end; this may be a read error. V gene TRBV28 combines with J gene TRBJ2-5; D gene ambiguous. The last part of the DNA fits TRBJ2-7 better; the J call may be wrong. CDR3 length equals 15 residues. CDR1 is MDHEN and CDR2 is SYDVKM in the germline V gene. Written as DNA, the CDR3 is TGTGCCAGCAGTTTAACGGGCACGTCCTCCGACGAGCAGTACTTC. This translates into CASSLTGTSSDEQYF.

The chain uses TRBV9 and TRBJ2-3, with TRBD2 matching over 11 bases. Germline lookup yields CDR1 SGDLS and CDR2 YYNGEE. The CDR3 is 16 amino acids. J was trimmed by 1 base and V by 3 bases; bases with no gene match: 4. DNA of the CDR3: TGTGCCAGCAGCGCGTTAGCGGGAGGGGGCACAGATACGCAGTATTTT. It yields the protein CASSALAGGGTDTQYF.

This clonotype has only a few counts. The CDR3 DNA reads TGCAGTGCTTCCCCGGACTGGAACACCGGGGAGCTGTTTTTT. It encodes CSASPDWNTGELFF. The chain combines TRBV20-1 with TRBJ2-2; a possible D gene is TRBD2 (5 bases). The CDR3 covers 14 residues. Trimming took 5 bases from V and 1 from J, leaving 11 bases between them. Germline V lookup: CDR1 DFQATT, CDR2 SNEGSKA (reference sequence).

This sequence joins TRBV19 and TRBJ2-7; a possible D gene is TRBD2 (6 bases). The CDR3 contains 14 residues. CDR1 is LNHDA and CDR2 is SQIVND in the germline V gene (reference sequence). V was cut by 5 bases and J by 3 bases, with 14 bases left in between. The CDR3 bases are TGTGCCAGTAGTTGGAGCGGGCGCCACTACGAGCAGTACTTC. It specifies CASSWSGRHYEQYF.

This clonotype appeared a few times. The gene calls are TRBV29-1 and TRBJ2-4, with D hard to call. Between the trimmed V and J ends, which lost 5 bases and 0 bases, there was a span of 11 bases. The CDR3 is made up of 14 amino acids. Germline-derived CDR1 and CDR2 are SQVTM and ANQGSEA. CDR3 bases: TGCAGCGTTACCGATCACGTAGCCAAAAACATTCAGTACTTC. Its protein is CSVTDHVAKNIQYF.

The chain carries TRBV6-1 and TRBJ2-1, with D unclear. Judging by the DNA end, TRBJ2-7 fits better; the J call may be wrong. The CDR3 loop spans 16 amino acids. From germline, CDR1 is MNHNS and CDR2 SASEGT. The CDR3 DNA reads TGTGCCAGCTTACGCCTAATCGACGGTAACTCCTACGAGCAGTACTTC. Protein sequence: CASLRLIDGNSYEQYF.